This T cell receptor beta chain was identified in a study of vaccination and CD4 T cells after COVID-19. Treatment here: roughly nine-day PBMC culture with coronavirus spike peptide pools or control peptides (ViraFEST assay). From the unexposed donor, CD4+ T cells were collected ahead of the COVID-19 pandemic (2011-2018). From the approximately eleven-day cultures, CD4+ T cells were isolated by negative selection. Sequencing of the DNA from cultured CD4+ T cells was carried out with the Oncomine TCR Beta short-read assay. Genomic DNA from cultured CD4+ T cells was extracted. TCRdb fed the PCR reads into MiXCR, producing one record per CDR3 protein. Among about 11,000 distinct CDR3 sequences listed, around 32% were seen once. Trimming cost V 0 bases and J 8 bases, with 11 bases left between them. The CDR3 sequence is 14 residues long. Germline V gives CDR1 SGHRS, CDR2 YFSETQ. On this clonotype itself: Its target is not known.

Sequencing was carried out using CD4+ T cells from blood, cultured in vitro. The J gene is TRBJ1-4, the V gene TRBV5-1, with TRBD1 as a possible D gene (6 bases). This TCR came from a human donor in good health. The CDR3 sequence: CASSLAGAREKLFF. In DNA form, the CDR3 reads TGCGCCAGCAGCTTGGCGGGGGCTAGGGAAAAACTGTTTTTT.